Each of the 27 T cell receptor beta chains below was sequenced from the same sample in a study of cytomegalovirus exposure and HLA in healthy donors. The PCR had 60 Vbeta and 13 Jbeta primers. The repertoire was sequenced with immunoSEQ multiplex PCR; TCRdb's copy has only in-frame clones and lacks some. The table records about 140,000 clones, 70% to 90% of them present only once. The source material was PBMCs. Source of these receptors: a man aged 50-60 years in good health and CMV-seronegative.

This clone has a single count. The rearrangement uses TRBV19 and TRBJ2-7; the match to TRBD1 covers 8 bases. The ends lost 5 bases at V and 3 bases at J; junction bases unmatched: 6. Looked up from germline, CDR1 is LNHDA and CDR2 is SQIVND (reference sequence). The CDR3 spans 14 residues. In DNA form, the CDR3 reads TGTGCCAGTAGTGCGACAGGGGTGAGCTACGAGCAGTACTTC. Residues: CASSATGVSYEQYF.

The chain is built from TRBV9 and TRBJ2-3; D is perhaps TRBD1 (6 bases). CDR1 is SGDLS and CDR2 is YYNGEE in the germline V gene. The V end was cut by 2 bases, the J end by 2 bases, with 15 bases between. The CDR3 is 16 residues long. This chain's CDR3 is CASSVQGRFITDTQYF. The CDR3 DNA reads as TGTGCCAGCAGCGTCCAGGGGCGCTTTATCACAGATACGCAGTATTTT.

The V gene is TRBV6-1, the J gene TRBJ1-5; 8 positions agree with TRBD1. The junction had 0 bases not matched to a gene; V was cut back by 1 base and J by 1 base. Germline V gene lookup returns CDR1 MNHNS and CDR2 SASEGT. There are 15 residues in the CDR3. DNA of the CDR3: TGTGCCAGCAGTGAAGGACAGGGGAGCAATCAGCCCCAGCATTTT. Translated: CASSEGQGSNQPQHF.

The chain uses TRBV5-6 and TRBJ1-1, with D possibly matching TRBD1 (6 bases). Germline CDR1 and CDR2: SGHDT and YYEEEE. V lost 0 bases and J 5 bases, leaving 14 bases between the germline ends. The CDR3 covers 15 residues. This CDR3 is CASSLGGTFMTEAFF. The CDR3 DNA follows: TGTGCCAGCAGCTTGGGGGGGACATTTATGACTGAAGCTTTCTTT.

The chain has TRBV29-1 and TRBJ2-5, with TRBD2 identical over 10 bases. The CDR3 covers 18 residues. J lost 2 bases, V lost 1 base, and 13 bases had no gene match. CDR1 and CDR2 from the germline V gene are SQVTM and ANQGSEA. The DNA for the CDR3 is TGCAGCGTTGAAGGGTACCTAGCGGGAGAGGTAGGGCAAGAGACCCAGTACTTC. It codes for CSVEGYLAGEVGQETQYF.

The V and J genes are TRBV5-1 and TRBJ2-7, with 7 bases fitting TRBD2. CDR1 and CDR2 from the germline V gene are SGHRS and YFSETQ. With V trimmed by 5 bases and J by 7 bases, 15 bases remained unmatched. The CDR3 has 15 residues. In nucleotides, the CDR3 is TGCGCCAGCAGTGAGGATTGGGAGGGTGGTGGGGAGCAGTACTTC. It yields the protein CASSEDWEGGGEQYF.

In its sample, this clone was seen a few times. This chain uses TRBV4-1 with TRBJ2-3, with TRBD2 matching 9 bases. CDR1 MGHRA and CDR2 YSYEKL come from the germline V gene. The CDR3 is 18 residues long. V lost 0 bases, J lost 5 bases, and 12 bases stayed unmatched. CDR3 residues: CASSQDPPEVAGVDTQYF. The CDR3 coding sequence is TGCGCCAGCAGCCAAGATCCCCCGGAGGTAGCGGGAGTAGATACGCAGTATTTT.

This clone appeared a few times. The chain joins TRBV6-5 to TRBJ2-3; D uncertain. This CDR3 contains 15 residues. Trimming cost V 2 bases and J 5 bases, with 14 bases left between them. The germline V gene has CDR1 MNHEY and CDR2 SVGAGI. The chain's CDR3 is CASSYRGVREDTQYF. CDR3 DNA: TGTGCCAGCAGTTACCGAGGTGTTAGAGAAGATACGCAGTATTTT.

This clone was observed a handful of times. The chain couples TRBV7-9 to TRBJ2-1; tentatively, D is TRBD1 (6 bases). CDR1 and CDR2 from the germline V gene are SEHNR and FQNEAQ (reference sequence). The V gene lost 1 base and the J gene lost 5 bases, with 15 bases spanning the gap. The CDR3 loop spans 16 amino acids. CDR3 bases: TGTGCCAGCAGCTTAGACGGACAGCCCTCGGACAATGAGCAGTTCTTC. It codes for CASSLDGQPSDNEQFF.

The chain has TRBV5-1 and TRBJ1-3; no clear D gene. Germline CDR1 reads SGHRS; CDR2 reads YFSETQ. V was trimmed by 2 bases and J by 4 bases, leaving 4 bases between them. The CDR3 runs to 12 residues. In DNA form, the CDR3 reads TGCGCCAGCAGCTTCCCGGGAAACACCATATATTTT. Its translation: CASSFPGNTIYF.

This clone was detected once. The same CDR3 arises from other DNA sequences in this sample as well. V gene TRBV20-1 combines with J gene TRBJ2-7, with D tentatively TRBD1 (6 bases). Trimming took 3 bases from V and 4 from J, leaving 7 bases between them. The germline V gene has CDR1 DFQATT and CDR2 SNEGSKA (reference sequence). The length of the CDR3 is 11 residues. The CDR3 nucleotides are TGCAGTGCTAGCGGACAGTACGAGCAGTACTTC. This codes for CSASGQYEQYF.

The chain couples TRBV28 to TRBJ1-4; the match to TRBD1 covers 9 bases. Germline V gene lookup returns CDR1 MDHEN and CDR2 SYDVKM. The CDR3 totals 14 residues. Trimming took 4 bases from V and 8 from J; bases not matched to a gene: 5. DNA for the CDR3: TGTGCCAGCAGTTCAACAGGGGGCCCGGAAAAACTGTTTTTT. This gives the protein CASSSTGGPEKLFF.

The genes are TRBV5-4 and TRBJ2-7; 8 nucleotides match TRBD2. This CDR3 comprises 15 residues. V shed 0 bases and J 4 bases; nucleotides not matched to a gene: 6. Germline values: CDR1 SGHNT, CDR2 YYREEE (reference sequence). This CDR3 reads CASSLGGTSRYEQYF. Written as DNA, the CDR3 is TGTGCCAGCAGCTTGGGTGGGACTAGTAGGTACGAGCAGTACTTC.

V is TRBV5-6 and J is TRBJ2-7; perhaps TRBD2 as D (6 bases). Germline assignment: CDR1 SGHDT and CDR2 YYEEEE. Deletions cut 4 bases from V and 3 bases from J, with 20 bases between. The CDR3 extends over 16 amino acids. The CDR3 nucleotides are TGTGCCAGCAGCGGGACTGCGCTTCGGGGTGGCTACGAGCAGTACTTC. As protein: CASSGTALRGGYEQYF.

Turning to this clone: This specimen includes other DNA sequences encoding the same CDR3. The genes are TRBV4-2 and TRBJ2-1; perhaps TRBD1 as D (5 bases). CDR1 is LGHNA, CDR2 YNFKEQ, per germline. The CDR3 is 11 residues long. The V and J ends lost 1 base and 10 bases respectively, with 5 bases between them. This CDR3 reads CASSQGTEQFF. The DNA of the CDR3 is TGTGCCAGCAGCCAAGGGACAGAGCAGTTCTTC.

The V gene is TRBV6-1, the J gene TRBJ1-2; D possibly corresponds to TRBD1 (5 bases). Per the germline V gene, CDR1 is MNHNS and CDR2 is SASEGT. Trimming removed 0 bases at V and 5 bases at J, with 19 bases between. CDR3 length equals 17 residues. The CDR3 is CASSEALRWGSPYGYTF. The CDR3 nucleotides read TGTGCCAGCAGTGAAGCGCTTCGTTGGGGCAGCCCTTATGGCTACACCTTC.

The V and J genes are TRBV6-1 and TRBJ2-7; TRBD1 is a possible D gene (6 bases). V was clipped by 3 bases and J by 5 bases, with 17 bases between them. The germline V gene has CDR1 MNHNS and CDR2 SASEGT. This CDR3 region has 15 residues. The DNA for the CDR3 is TGTGCCAGCAGTGAGTACGGACAGCCTATTCACGAGCAGTACTTC. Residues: CASSEYGQPIHEQYF.

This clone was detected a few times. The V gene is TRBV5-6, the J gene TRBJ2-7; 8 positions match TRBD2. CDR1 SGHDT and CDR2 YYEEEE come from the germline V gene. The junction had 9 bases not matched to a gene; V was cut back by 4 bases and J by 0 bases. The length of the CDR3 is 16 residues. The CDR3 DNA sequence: TGTGCCAGCAGCCGGCGGGGGGCTAGCGGCTCCTACGAGCAGTACTTC. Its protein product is CASSRRGASGSYEQYF.

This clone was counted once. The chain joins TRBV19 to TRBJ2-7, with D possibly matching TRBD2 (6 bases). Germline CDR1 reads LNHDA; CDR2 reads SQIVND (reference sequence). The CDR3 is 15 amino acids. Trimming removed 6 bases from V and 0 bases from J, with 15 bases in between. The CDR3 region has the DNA TGTGCCAGTAGGAGGGACTCGCTCGGCTCCTACGAGCAGTACTTC. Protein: CASRRDSLGSYEQYF.

The CDR3 sequence: CASRRDRGGGYGYTF. For the CDR3, the DNA is TGTGCCAGCAGGCGAGACAGGGGAGGAGGCTATGGCTACACCTTC. The V and J genes are TRBV27 and TRBJ1-2; TRBD1 matches at 8 bases. The CDR3 consists of 15 residues. Germline V gene sequence: CDR1 MNHEY, CDR2 SMNVEV (reference sequence). The junction had 10 bases not matched to a gene; V was cut back by 6 bases and J by 4 bases.

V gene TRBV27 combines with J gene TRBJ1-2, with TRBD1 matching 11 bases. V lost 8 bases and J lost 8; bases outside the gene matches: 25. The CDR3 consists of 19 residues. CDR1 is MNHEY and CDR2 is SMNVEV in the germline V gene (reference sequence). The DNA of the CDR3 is TGTGCCAGCGGACTATCACCGGGACAGGGGGGATTCCTGCTGAGGGGCTACACCTTC. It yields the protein CASGLSPGQGGFLLRGYTF.

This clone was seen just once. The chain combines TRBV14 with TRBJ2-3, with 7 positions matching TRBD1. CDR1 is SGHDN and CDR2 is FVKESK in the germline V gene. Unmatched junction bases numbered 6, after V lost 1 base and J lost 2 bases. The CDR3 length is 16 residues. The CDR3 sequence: CASSQVEGALTDTQYF. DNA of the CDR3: TGTGCCAGCAGCCAAGTTGAGGGGGCCCTCACAGATACGCAGTATTTT.

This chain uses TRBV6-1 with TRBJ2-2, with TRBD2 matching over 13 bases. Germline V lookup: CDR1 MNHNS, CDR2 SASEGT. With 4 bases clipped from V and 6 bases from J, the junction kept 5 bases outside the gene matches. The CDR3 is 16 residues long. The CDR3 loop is CASSVGLAGVSGELFF. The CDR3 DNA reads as TGTGCCAGCAGTGTTGGACTAGCGGGGGTATCCGGGGAGCTGTTTTTT.

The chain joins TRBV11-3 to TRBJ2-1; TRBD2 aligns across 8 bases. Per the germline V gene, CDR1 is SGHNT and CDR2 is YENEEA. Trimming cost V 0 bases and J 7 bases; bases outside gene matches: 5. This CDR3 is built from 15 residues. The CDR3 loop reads CASSLEAGGGNEQFF. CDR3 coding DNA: TGTGCCAGCAGCTTAGAGGCGGGCGGGGGGAATGAGCAGTTCTTC. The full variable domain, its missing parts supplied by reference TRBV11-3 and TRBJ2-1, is EAGVVQSPRYKIIEKKQPVAFWCNPISGHNTLYWYLQNLGQGPELLIRYENEEAVDDSQLPKDRFSAERLKGVDSTLKIQPAELGDSAVYLCASSLEAGGGNEQFFGPGTRLTVL.

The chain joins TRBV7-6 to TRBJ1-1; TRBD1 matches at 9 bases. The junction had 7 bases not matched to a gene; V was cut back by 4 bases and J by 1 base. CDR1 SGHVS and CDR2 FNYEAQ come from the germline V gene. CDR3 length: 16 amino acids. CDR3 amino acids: CASSYSQGAWNTEAFF. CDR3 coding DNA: TGTGCCAGCAGCTACTCACAGGGGGCGTGGAACACTGAAGCTTTCTTT.

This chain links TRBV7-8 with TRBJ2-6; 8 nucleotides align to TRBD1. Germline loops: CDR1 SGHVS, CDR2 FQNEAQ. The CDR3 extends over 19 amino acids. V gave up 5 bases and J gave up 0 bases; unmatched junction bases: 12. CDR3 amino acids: CASSIRPGQAVSGANVLTF. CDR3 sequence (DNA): TGTGCCAGCAGCATCCGGCCGGGACAGGCGGTCTCTGGGGCCAACGTCCTGACTTTC.

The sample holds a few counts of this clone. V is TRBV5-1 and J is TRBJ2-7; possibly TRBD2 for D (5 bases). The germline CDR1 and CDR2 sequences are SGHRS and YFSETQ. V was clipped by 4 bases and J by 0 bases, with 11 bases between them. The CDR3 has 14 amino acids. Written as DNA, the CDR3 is TGCGCCAGCAGCCGAAGCGGAGCCTCCTACGAGCAGTACTTC. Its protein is CASSRSGASYEQYF.